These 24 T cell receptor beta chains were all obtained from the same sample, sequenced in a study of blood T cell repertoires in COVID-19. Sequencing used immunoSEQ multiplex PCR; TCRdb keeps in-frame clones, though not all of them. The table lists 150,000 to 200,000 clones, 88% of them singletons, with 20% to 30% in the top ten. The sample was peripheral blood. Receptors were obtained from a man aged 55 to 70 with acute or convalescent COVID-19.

CDR3 coding DNA: TGTGCCAGTAGTATAGAGGGGCGGGGCAACACCGGGGAGCTGTTTTTT. This translates into CASSIEGRGNTGELFF. This chain connects TRBV19 to TRBJ2-2; perhaps TRBD2 as D (6 bases). Germline V gene lookup returns CDR1 LNHDA and CDR2 SQIVND (reference sequence). The CDR3 covers 16 residues. Trimming took 0 bases from V and 2 from J, leaving 10 bases between them.

CDR3 sequence: CASSLVTGGRDGYTF. DNA of the CDR3: TGTGCCAGCAGCTTAGTTACAGGGGGCCGGGATGGCTACACCTTC. The V call is TRBV7-2, the J call TRBJ1-2, with TRBD1 matching over 9 bases. The CDR3 totals 15 residues. Germline CDR1 SGHTA, CDR2 FQGNSA. The J segment lost 6 bases and the V segment lost 1 base, leaving 6 bases of the junction unmatched. The whole variable domain, filled in from reference TRBV7-2 and TRBJ1-2, reads GAGVSQSPSNKVTEKGKDVELRCDPISGHTALYWYRQSLGQGLEFLIYFQGNSAPDKSGLPSDRFSAERTGGSVSTLTIQRTQQEDSAVYLCASSLVTGGRDGYTFGSGTRLTVV.

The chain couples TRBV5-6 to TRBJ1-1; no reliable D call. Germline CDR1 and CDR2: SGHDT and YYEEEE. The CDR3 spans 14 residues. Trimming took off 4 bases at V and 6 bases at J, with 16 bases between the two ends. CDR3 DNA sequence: TGTGCCAGCAGCCCCACTCCTGCCGGAGCTGAAGCTTTCTTT. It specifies CASSPTPAGAEAFF.

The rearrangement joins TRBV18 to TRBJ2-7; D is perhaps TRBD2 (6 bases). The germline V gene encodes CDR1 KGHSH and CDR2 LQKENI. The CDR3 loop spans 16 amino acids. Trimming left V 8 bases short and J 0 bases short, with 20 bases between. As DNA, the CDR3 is TGTGCCAGCGGGAGGTGTGTGAGACCCTGCTCCTACGAGCAGTACGTC. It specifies CASGRCVRPCSYEQYV.

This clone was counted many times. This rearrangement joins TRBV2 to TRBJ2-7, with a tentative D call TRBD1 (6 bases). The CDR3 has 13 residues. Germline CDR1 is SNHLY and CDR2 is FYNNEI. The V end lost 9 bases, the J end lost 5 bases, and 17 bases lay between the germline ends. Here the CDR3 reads CASTQGSRHEQYV. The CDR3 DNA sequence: TGTGCCAGTACTCAGGGGAGCCGCCACGAGCAGTACGTC.

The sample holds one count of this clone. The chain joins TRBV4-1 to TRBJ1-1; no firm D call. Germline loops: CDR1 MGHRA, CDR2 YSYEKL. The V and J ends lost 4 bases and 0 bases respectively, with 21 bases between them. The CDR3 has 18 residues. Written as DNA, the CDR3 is TGCGCCAGCAGCCCCCAAACCTTGGGCAGCATCCTGAACACTGAAGCTTTCTTT. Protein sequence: CASSPQTLGSILNTEAFF.

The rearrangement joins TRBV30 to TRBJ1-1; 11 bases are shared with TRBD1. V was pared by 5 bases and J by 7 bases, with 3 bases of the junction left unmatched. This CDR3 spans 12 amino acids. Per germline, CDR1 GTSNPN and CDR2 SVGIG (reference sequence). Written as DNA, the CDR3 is TGTGCCTGGGGACAGGGGGCTGGTGAAGCTTTCTTT. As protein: CAWGQGAGEAFF.

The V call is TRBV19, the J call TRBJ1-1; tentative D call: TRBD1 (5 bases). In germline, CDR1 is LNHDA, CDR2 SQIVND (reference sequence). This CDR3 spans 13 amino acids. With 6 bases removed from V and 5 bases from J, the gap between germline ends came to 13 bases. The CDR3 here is CASRSGESTEAFF. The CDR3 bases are TGTGCCAGTAGATCGGGGGAAAGTACTGAAGCTTTCTTT.

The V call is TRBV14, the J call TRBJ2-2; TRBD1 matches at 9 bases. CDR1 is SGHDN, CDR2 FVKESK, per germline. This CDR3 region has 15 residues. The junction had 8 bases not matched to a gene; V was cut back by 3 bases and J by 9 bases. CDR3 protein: CASSQTGGGARELFF. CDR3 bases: TGTGCCAGCAGCCAGACAGGGGGAGGGGCCCGGGAGCTGTTTTTT.

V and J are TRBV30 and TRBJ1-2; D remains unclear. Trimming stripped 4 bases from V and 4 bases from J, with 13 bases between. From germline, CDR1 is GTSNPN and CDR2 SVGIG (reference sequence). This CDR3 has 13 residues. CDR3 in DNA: TGTGCCTGGACTGGAGCTATTGGCTATGGCTACACCTTC. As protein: CAWTGAIGYGYTF.

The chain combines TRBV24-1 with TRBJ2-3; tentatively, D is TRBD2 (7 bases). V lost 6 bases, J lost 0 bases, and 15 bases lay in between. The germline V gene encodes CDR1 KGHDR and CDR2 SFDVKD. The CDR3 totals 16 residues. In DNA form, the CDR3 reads TGTGCCACCAGTCCCTCCGGGGGGCAAAGCACAGATACGCAGTATTTT. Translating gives CATSPSGGQSTDTQYF.

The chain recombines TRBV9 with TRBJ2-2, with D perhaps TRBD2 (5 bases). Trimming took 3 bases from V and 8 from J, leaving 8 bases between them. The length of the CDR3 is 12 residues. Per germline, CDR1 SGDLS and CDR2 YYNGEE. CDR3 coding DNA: TGTGCCAGCAGCGGAGGAGGTGGGGAGCTGTTTTTT. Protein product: CASSGGGGELFF.

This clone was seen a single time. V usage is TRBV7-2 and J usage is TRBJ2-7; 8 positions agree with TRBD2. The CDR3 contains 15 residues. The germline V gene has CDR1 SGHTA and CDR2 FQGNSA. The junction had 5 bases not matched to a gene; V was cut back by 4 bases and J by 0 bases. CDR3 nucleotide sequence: TGTGCCAGCAGCTGGCTTGCGGGAGGCTCCTACGAGCAGTACTTC. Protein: CASSWLAGGSYEQYF.

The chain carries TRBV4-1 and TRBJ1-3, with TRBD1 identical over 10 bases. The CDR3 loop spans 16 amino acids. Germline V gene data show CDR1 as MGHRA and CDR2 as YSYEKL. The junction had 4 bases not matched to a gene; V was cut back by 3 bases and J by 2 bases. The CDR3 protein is CASSQGGQGTGNTIYF. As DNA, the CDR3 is TGCGCCAGCAGCCAGGGGGGACAGGGGACTGGAAACACCATATATTTT.

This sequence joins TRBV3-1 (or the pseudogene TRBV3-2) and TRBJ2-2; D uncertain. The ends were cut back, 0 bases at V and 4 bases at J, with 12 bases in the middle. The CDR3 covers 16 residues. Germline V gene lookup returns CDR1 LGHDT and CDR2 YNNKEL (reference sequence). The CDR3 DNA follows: TGTGCCAGCAGCCAAGATAAGAGGCCGAGCACCGGGGAGCTGTTTTTT. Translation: CASSQDKRPSTGELFF.

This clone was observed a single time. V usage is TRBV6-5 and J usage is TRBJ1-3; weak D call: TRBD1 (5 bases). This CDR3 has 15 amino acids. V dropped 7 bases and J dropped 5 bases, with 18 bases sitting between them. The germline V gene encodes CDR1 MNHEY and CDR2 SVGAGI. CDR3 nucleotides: TGTGCCAGCACCGGGAGGGGCTCTTTAAGAAACACCATATATTTT. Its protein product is CASTGRGSLRNTIYF.

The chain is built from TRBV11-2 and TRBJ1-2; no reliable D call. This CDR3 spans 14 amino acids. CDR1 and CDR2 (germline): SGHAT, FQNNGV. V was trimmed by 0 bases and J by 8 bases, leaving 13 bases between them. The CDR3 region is CASSLDRNSRGYTF. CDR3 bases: TGTGCCAGCAGCTTAGATCGAAACAGCAGGGGCTACACCTTC.

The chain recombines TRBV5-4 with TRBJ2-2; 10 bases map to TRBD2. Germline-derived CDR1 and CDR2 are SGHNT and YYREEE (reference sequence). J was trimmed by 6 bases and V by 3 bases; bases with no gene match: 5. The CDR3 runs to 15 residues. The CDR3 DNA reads TGTGCCAGCAGCTATCCCAGCGGGGGGGCCGGGGAGCTGTTTTTT. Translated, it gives CASSYPSGGAGELFF.

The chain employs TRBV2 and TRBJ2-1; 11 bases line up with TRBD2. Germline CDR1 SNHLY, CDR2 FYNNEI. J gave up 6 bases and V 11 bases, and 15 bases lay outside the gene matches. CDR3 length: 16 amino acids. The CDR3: CASQGVAGGTGNEQFF. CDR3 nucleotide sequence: TGTGCCTCCCAGGGGGTAGCGGGAGGGACAGGCAATGAGCAGTTCTTC. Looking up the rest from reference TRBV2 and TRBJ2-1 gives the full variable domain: EPEVTQTPSHQVTQMGQEVILRCVPISNHLYFYWYRQILGQKVEFLVSFYNNEISEKSEIFDDQFSVERPDGSNFTLKIRSTKLEDSAMYFCASQGVAGGTGNEQFFGPGTRLTVL.

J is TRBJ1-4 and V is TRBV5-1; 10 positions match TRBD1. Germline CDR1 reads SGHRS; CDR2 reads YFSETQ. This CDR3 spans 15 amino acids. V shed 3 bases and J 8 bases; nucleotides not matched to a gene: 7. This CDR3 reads CASSSDRGPREKLFF. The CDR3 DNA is TGCGCCAGCAGCTCCGACAGGGGGCCAAGGGAAAAACTGTTTTTT. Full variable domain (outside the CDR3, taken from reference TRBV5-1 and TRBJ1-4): KAGVTQTPRYLIKTRGQQVTLSCSPISGHRSVSWYQQTPGQGLQFLFEYFSETQRNKGNFPGRFSGRQFSNSRSEMNVSTLELGDSALYLCASSSDRGPREKLFFGSGTQLSVL.

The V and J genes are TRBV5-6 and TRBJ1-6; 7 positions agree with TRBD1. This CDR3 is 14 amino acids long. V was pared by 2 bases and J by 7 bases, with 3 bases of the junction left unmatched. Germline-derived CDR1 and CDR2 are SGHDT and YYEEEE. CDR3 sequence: CASSFEQGNSPLHF. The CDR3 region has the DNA TGTGCCAGCAGCTTTGAACAGGGGAATTCACCCCTCCACTTT.

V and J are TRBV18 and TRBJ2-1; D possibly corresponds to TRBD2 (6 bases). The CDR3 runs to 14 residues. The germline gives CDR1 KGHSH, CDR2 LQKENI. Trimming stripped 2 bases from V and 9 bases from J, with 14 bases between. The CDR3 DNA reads TGTGCCAGCTCACCAATCGGTGGGGGGTTTGAGCAGTTCTTC. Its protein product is CASSPIGGGFEQFF.

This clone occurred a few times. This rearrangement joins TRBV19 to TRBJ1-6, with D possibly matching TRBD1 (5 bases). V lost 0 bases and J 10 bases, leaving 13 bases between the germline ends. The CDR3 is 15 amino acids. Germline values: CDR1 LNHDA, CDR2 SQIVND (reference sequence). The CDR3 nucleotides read TGTGCCAGTAGTATAGATGGCAGGGTGCGATCACCCCTCCACTTT. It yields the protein CASSIDGRVRSPLHF.

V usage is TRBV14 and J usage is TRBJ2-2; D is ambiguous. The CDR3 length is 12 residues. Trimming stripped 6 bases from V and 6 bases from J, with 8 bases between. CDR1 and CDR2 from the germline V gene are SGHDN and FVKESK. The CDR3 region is CASRLQAGELFF. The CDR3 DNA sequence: TGTGCCAGCAGACTCCAAGCCGGGGAGCTGTTTTTT.